This TCR beta chain was obtained from a study of blood T cell repertoires in COVID-19. Study details: Sites in the United States, Italy and Spain provided acute and convalescent COVID-19 samples. From T cells, B-cell-depleted T cells, or PBMCs came the material, which was cDNA or gDNA.

V lost 0 bases to trimming and J lost 0 bases, with 7 bases between them. Germline lookup yields CDR1 SGHNT and CDR2 YYREEE (reference sequence). The CDR3 runs to 15 residues. Authors' analysis steps: Scientists estimated how many nucleated cells there were by amplifying reference gene primers. Sequenced by immunoSEQ multiplex PCR; TCRdb stores in-frame clones only, minus some. V, J and clone size are taken as reported in that table, and D and trimming were inferred from the DNA itself. The sample lists over 50,000 clones; roughly 81% were seen once. Sequences were obtained from peripheral blood. This chain links TRBV5-4 with TRBJ2-1; possible D gene TRBD1, 5 bases. The source is a man at least 80 years old with acute or convalescent COVID-19. CDR3 protein: CASSLGQFSYNEQFF. CDR3 DNA sequence: TGTGCCAGCAGCTTGGGACAGTTCTCCTACAATGAGCAGTTCTTC.